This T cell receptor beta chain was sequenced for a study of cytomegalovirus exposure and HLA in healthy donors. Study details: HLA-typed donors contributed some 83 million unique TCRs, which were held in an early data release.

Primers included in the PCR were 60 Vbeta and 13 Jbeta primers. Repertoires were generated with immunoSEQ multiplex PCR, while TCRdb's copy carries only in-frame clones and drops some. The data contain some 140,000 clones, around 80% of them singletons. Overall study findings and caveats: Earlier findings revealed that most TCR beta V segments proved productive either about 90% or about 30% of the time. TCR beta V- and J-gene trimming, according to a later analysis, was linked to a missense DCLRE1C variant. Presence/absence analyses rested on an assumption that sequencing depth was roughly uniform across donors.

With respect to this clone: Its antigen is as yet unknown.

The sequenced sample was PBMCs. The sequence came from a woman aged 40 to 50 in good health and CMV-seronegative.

The CDR3 nucleotides are TGTGCCAGCAGCCTCGGGGGATTAAGTTCACCCCTCCACTTT. Translated: CASSLGGLSSPLHF. The rearrangement links TRBV9 to TRBJ1-6; TRBD1 might be the D (5 bases). Trimming removed 4 bases from V and 9 bases from J, with 14 bases in between. Germline-derived CDR1 and CDR2 are SGDLS and YYNGEE. The CDR3 covers 14 residues.